The table lists the clone carrying this TCR beta chain with many counts. What it recognizes is unknown. The sample belongs to a study of blood T cells in healthy people across ages. The second PCR ran about 6 to 11 cycles with a sample-barcoded 5' primer and J-beta primers. Every cDNA was tagged by a template-switch adaptor with 12 random nucleotides. TCRdb recomputed calls from the 5' RACE reads with MiXCR, one row per CDR3 protein. The table lists 1.5 million to 2 million distinct CDR3 sequences, about two fifths of them singletons. Findings and limits, study-wide: One million T cells yielded diversity estimates that were considered underestimates.

What was sequenced was blood. The receptor was isolated from a human donor in good health.

In DNA, the CDR3 is TGTGCCAGCAGTTACTCGACGGGGGGCGGAGGAATGGAGACCCAGTACTTC. Amino acids: CASSYSTGGGGMETQYF. This chain connects TRBV6-5 to TRBJ2-5, with D tentatively TRBD2 (7 bases). Trimming cost V 0 bases and J 5 bases, with 19 bases left between them. The CDR3 runs 17 residues. Germline loops: CDR1 MNHEY, CDR2 SVGAGI.